The entry below describes one T cell receptor beta chain. The antigen remains unidentified. This sample was included in a study of cytomegalovirus exposure and HLA in healthy donors. Vbeta (60) and Jbeta (13) primers were used in the PCR. Some clones are missing from TCRdb's copy, which holds only in-frame ones; the method was immunoSEQ multiplex PCR. The sample contains more than 75,000 clones, less than 80% of which appear only once. Germline loops: CDR1 SGHTS, CDR2 YDEGEE. The CDR3 consists of 12 residues. The study's findings and limits: In vitro work confirmed that a few CMV-associated chains recognize CMV antigens.

The chain joins TRBV5-8 to TRBJ2-5; D remains ambiguous. Matching the DNA end better, TRBJ2-7 makes the J call doubtful. The sequenced sample was PBMCs. The sequence was collected from a man in his forties in good health and CMV-seropositive. The chain's CDR3 is CASSLTDYEQYF. CDR3 in DNA: TGTGCCAGCAGCTTGACGGACTACGAGCAGTACTTC.